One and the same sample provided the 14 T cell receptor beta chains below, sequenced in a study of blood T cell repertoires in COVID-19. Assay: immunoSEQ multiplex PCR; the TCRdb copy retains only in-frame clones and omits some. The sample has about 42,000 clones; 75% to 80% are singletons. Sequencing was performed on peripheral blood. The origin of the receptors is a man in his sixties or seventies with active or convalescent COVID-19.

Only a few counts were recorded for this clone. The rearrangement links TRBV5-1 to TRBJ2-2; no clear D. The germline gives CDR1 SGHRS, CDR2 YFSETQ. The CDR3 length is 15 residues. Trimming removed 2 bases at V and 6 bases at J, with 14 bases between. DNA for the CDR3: TGCGCCAGCAGCTTAGTCAGCCTAGAACCCGGGGAGCTGTTTTTT. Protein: CASSLVSLEPGELFF.

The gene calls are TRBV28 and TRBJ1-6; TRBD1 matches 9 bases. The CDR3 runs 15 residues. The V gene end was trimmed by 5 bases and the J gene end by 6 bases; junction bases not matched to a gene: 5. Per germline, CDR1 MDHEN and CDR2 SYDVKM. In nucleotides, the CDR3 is TGTGCCAGCAGTACGCCGGGACAGGGTAATTCACCCCTCCACTTT. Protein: CASSTPGQGNSPLHF.

CDR3 region: CASGPHQGSGYTF. The CDR3 region has the DNA TGTGCCAGCGGTCCCCACCAAGGGAGTGGCTACACCTTC. This chain connects TRBV2 to TRBJ1-2, with no clear D. Trimming pared 8 bases from V and 7 bases from J, leaving 17 bases between. CDR1 is SNHLY and CDR2 is FYNNEI in the germline V gene. This CDR3 has 13 residues. The full variable domain, rest sourced from reference TRBV2 and TRBJ1-2, is EPEVTQTPSHQVTQMGQEVILRCVPISNHLYFYWYRQILGQKVEFLVSFYNNEISEKSEIFDDQFSVERPDGSNFTLKIRSTKLEDSAMYFCASGPHQGSGYTFGSGTRLTVV.

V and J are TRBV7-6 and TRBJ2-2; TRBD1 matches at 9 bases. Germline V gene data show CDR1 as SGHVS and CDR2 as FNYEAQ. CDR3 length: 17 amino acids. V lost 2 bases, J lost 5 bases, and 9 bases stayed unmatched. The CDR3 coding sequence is TGTGCCAGCAGCTTAATAGGACAGGGGATGGGTACCGGGGAGCTGTTTTTT. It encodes CASSLIGQGMGTGELFF. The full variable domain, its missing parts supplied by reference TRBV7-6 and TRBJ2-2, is GAGVSQSPRYKVTKRGQDVALRCDPISGHVSLYWYRQALGQGPEFLTYFNYEAQQDKSGLPNDRFSAERPEGSISTLTIQRTEQRDSAMYRCASSLIGQGMGTGELFFGEGSRLTVL.

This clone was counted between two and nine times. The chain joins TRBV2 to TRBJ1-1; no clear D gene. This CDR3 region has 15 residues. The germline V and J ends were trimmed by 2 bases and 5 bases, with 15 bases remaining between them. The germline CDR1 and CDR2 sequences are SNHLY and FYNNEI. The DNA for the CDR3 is TGTGCCAGCAGTGAATTGTGGGGAGGGATGACTGAAGCTTTCTTT. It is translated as CASSELWGGMTEAFF. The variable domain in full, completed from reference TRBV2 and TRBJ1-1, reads EPEVTQTPSHQVTQMGQEVILRCVPISNHLYFYWYRQILGQKVEFLVSFYNNEISEKSEIFDDQFSVERPDGSNFTLKIRSTKLEDSAMYFCASSELWGGMTEAFFGQGTRLTVV.

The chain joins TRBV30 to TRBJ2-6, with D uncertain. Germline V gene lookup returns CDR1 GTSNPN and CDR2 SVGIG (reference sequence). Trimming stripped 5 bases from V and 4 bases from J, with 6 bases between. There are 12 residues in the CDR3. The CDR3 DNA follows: TGTGCCTGGTCTCTCGGGGCCAACGTCCTGACTTTC. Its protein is CAWSLGANVLTF.

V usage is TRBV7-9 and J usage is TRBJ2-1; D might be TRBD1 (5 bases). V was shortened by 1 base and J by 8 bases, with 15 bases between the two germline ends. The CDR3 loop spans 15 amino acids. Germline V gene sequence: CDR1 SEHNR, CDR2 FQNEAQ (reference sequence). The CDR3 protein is CASSLVGRDWDEQFF. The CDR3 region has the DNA TGTGCCAGCAGCTTAGTGGGCAGGGATTGGGATGAGCAGTTCTTC.

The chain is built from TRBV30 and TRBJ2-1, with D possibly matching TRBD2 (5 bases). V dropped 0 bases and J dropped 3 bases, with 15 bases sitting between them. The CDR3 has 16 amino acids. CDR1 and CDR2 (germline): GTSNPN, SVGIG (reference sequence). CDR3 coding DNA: TGTGCCTGGAGTGTACGGGATAGCGTGGGCTACAATGAGCAGTTCTTC. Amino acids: CAWSVRDSVGYNEQFF.

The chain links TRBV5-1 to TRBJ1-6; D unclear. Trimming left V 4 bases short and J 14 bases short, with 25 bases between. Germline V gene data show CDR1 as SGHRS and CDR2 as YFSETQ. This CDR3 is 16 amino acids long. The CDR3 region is CASSKEMTAGLGSLHF. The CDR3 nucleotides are TGCGCCAGCAGCAAGGAAATGACGGCGGGTTTAGGGTCCCTCCACTTT.

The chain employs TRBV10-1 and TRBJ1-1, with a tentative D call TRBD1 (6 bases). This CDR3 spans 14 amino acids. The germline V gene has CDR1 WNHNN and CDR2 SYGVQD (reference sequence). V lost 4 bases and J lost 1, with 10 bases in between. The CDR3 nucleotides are TGCGCCAGCAGTGTAAACAGGGCGAACACTGAAGCTTTCTTT. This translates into CASSVNRANTEAFF.

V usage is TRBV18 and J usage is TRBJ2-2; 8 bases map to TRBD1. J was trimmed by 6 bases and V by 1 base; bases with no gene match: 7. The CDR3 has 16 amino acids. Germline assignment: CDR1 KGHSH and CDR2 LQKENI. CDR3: CASSPLRQGASGELFF. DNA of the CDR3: TGTGCCAGCTCACCACTCCGGCAGGGGGCATCCGGGGAGCTGTTTTTT.

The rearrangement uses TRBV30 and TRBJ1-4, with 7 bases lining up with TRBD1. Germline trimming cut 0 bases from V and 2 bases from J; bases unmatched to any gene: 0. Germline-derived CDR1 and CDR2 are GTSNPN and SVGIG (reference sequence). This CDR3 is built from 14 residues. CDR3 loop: CAWSVGGTNEKLFF. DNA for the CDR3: TGTGCCTGGAGTGTAGGGGGCACTAATGAAAAACTGTTTTTT.

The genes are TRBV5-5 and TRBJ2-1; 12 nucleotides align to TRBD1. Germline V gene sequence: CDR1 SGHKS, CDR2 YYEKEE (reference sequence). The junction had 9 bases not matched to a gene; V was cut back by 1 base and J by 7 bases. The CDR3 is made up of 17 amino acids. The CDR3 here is CASSLSPGQGALNEQFF. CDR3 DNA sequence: TGTGCCAGCAGCTTGAGTCCGGGACAGGGGGCGCTTAATGAGCAGTTCTTC.

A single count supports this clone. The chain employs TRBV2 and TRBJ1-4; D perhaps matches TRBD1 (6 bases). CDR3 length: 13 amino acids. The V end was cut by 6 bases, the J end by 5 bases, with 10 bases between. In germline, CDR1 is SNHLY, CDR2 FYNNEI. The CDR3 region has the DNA TGTGCCAGCAGGGACAGCCGAAATGAAAAACTGTTTTTT. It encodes CASRDSRNEKLFF.